In this sample, the clone carrying this T cell receptor beta chain turned up a few times. This sample is part of a study of T cells in Graves' hyperthyroidism and ophthalmopathy. Across 18 months, stable Graves' hyperthyroidism was marked by no progression to ophthalmopathy. From roughly 9.2 ml of fresh peripheral blood, PBMCs were isolated. There were TCR beta CDR3 regions amplified from RNA transcripts. HTBI primers were employed in a first-round RT-PCR of the TCR CDR3. TCRdb re-called the multiplex PCR reads with MiXCR, one entry per CDR3 protein. Of about 620,000 distinct CDR3 sequences listed, 15% to 20% are singletons. CDR1 and CDR2 from the germline V gene are MRHNA and SNTAGT. The CDR3 loop spans 14 amino acids. V gave up 6 bases and J gave up 4 bases; unmatched junction bases: 7.

This chain uses TRBV6-4 with TRBJ1-1; TRBD1 matches 8 bases. This TCR derives from a woman between 25 and 40 years old with Graves' hyperthyroidism. Material: blood. CDR3 in amino acids: CASRGDRGGTEAFF. Written as DNA, the CDR3 is TGTGCCAGCAGGGGAGACAGGGGTGGCACTGAAGCTTTCTTT.